The 20 T cell receptor beta chains below come from one sample, sequenced in a study of CD8 T cells in ankylosing spondylitis. Study findings and constraints: There was a TCR beta motif, made of eight highly homologous variants, that appeared characteristic of ankylosing spondylitis blood.

Via MiXCR, TCRdb re-called the 5' RACE reads, giving one row per CDR3 protein. Of 350,000 to 450,000 distinct CDR3 sequences in the sample, roughly 25% were seen once. These receptors' antigens are unknown. Sequenced input: blood, either unsorted or a sorted T cell fraction (not recorded which). The origin of the receptors is a male donor with ankylosing spondylitis.

The chain links TRBV20-1 to TRBJ2-3; no clear D gene. V lost 6 bases and J 4 bases, leaving 17 bases between the germline ends. This CDR3 spans 14 amino acids. The germline V gene encodes CDR1 DFQATT and CDR2 SNEGSKA (reference sequence). The CDR3 DNA reads TGCAGTGCCACCGGCGGCATCAGCTCAGATACGCAGTATTTT. It translates to CSATGGISSDTQYF.

The rearrangement joins TRBV7-8 to TRBJ2-7; 7 positions match TRBD2. Germline V gene lookup returns CDR1 SGHVS and CDR2 FQNEAQ. There are 17 residues in the CDR3. V was clipped by 0 bases and J by 9 bases; unmatched bases: 17. CDR3 sequence reads: CASSLARLAEPSDVQYV. CDR3 nucleotides: TGTGCCAGCAGCTTAGCGCGGCTAGCGGAGCCCTCTGACGTGCAGTACGTC.

The rearrangement links TRBV3-1 to TRBJ1-1; maybe TRBD1 (5 bases). This CDR3 region has 14 residues. Per germline, CDR1 LGHDT and CDR2 YNNKEL (reference sequence). Trimming cost V 4 bases and J 7 bases, with 16 bases left between them. CDR3 sequence: CASSPPRESGEAFF. In nucleotides, the CDR3 is TGTGCCAGCAGCCCCCCCAGGGAAAGCGGTGAAGCTTTCTTT.

This sequence joins TRBV20-1 and TRBJ2-1, with D unclear. The CDR3 sequence is 14 residues long. Germline V gene lookup returns CDR1 DFQATT and CDR2 SNEGSKA (reference sequence). V gave up 5 bases and J gave up 6 bases, with 17 bases separating them. Here the CDR3 DNA reads TGCAGTGCTCGCCGGACCGATTCCCTCAATGAGCAGTTCTTC. Residues: CSARRTDSLNEQFF.

The V and J genes are TRBV7-2 and TRBJ2-7, with unresolved D. Germline CDR1 SGHTA, CDR2 FQGNSA. V was pared by 0 bases and J by 4 bases, with 7 bases between. The CDR3 contains 13 residues. CDR3 protein: CASSLAPEYEQYV. The DNA for the CDR3 is TGTGCCAGCAGCTTAGCGCCTGAATACGAGCAGTACGTC.

This clonotype appeared a few times. This chain joins TRBV6-5 and TRBJ1-1; D call uncertain. The V end lost 6 bases, the J end lost 2 bases, and 7 bases lay between the germline ends. CDR1 and CDR2 (germline): MNHEY, SVGAGI. The CDR3 length is 12 residues. The CDR3 spells CASSTTNTEAFF. CDR3 DNA: TGTGCCAGCAGCACTACTAACACTGAAGCTTTCTTT.

This clonotype was counted only a few times. This rearrangement joins TRBV2 to TRBJ2-5; the D is unclear. The V end was cut by 6 bases, the J end by 0 bases, with 5 bases between. This CDR3 is built from 12 residues. Germline CDR1 is SNHLY and CDR2 is FYNNEI. The CDR3: CASRSDQETQYF. Written as DNA, the CDR3 is TGTGCCAGCAGGTCAGACCAAGAGACCCAGTACTTC.

A word on this clonotype: A junction boundary mismatches the germline segment, possibly from a read error. The chain recombines TRBV5-1 with TRBJ2-5; D unresolved. Germline CDR1 and CDR2: SGHRS and YFSETQ. This CDR3 is built from 12 residues. The CDR3 sequence is CASSLLRETQYF. The DNA of the CDR3 is TGTGCCAGCAGCTTACTACGAGAGACCCAGTACTTC. The full variable domain, its missing parts supplied by reference TRBV5-1 and TRBJ2-5, is KAGVTQTPRYLIKTRGQQVTLSCSPISGHRSVSWYQQTPGQGLQFLFEYFSETQRNKGNFPGRFSGRQFSNSRSEMNVSTLELGDSALYLCASSLLRETQYFGPGTRLLVL.

This clonotype was seen a few times. The CDR3 is CSVSGRRAGDEQFF. DNA of the CDR3: TGCAGCGTTAGCGGGAGGCGAGCTGGGGATGAGCAGTTCTTC. The chain is built from TRBV20-1 and TRBJ2-1; 10 nucleotides align to TRBD2. CDR3 length equals 14 residues. Germline assignment: CDR1 DFQATT and CDR2 SNEGSKA (reference sequence).

Only a few counts were recorded for this clonotype. The chain joins TRBV20-1 to TRBJ2-1; 10 bases line up with TRBD2. Unmatched junction bases numbered 0, after V lost 0 bases and J lost 1 base. This CDR3 has 15 residues. Germline CDR1 is DFQATT and CDR2 is SNEGSKA (reference sequence). CDR3 DNA sequence: TGCAGTGCTAGAGAGGGACTAGCGTCCTACAATGAGCAGTTCTTC. Translated: CSAREGLASYNEQFF.

The chain is built from TRBV4-1 and TRBJ2-1, with TRBD2 matching over 7 bases. Per the germline V gene, CDR1 is MGHRA and CDR2 is YSYEKL. Losses at the gene ends were 5 bases for V and 0 bases for J; bases not matched to a gene: 7. The CDR3 loop spans 16 amino acids. The CDR3, as DNA: TGCGCCAGCAGCGCAACTAGCGCGAGCTCCTACAATGAGCAGTTCTTC. Its protein product is CASSATSASSYNEQFF.

This clonotype turned up a few times. The genes are TRBV7-6 and TRBJ1-4; D gene uncertain. The CDR3 runs 14 residues. Germline V gene sequence: CDR1 SGHVS, CDR2 FNYEAQ. V lost 5 bases to trimming and J lost 3 bases, with 10 bases between them. The DNA of the CDR3 is TGTGCCAGCAGCCCAAGAGTAGCTAATGAAAAACTGTTTTTT. It translates to CASSPRVANEKLFF.

V usage is TRBV15 and J usage is TRBJ2-1; 8 nucleotides agree with TRBD2. The length of the CDR3 is 13 residues. Looked up from germline, CDR1 is LNHNV and CDR2 is YYDKDF (reference sequence). V lost 5 bases and J lost 9; bases outside the gene matches: 6. The CDR3 bases are TGTGCCACCAGCTGGGGACTAGGGGGTGAGCAGTTCTTC. This translates into CATSWGLGGEQFF. Using reference TRBV15 and TRBJ2-1 for the parts outside the CDR3, the full variable domain is DAMVIQNPRYQVTQFGKPVTLSCSQTLNHNVMYWYQQKSSQAPKLLFHYYDKDFNNEADTPDNFQSRRPNTSFCFLDIRSPGLGDTAMYLCATSWGLGGEQFFGPGTRLTVL.

The chain has TRBV29-1 and TRBJ1-1; D may be TRBD1 (6 bases). This CDR3 has 13 residues. Germline CDR1 SQVTM, CDR2 ANQGSEA. Trimming shortened V by 7 bases and J by 0 bases, and 12 bases separated the two germline ends. This chain's CDR3 is CSARTDLNTEAFF. Here the CDR3 DNA reads TGCAGCGCCCGGACAGATTTGAACACTGAAGCTTTCTTT.

The V call is TRBV5-1, the J call TRBJ2-5; the match to TRBD1 covers 8 bases. CDR1 is SGHRS, CDR2 YFSETQ, per germline. J gave up 5 bases and V 4 bases, and 10 bases lay outside the gene matches. This CDR3 spans 15 amino acids. The CDR3 nucleotides read TGCGCCAGCAGCCAACGAGGACAGGGTGGTGAGACCCAGTACTTC. Its translation is CASSQRGQGGETQYF.

The sample holds a few counts of this clonotype. The chain joins TRBV5-4 to TRBJ2-3; D gene ambiguous. Trimming removed 2 bases at V and 0 bases at J, with 13 bases between. Per germline, CDR1 SGHNT and CDR2 YYREEE (reference sequence). The CDR3 extends over 16 amino acids. CDR3 sequence: CASSFPSLSSTDTQYF. CDR3 sequence (DNA): TGTGCCAGCAGCTTTCCGTCGTTATCTAGCACAGATACGCAGTATTTT.

This rearrangement joins TRBV6-1 to TRBJ2-1, with 7 bases identical to TRBD2. The CDR3 covers 18 residues. CDR1 is MNHNS, CDR2 SASEGT, per germline. V dropped 0 bases and J dropped 0; count of bases not matched to a gene: 8. The CDR3 spells CASSEALPGGSSYNEQFF. The DNA of the CDR3 is TGTGCCAGCAGTGAAGCGCTTCCGGGGGGAAGCTCCTACAATGAGCAGTTCTTC.

This clonotype was seen more than once but under ten times. This chain uses TRBV20-1 with TRBJ2-7, with 7 bases matching TRBD2. The CDR3 is 15 residues long. The junction had 11 bases not matched to a gene; V was cut back by 6 bases and J by 0 bases. The V gene's germline CDR1 is DFQATT and CDR2 SNEGSKA (reference sequence). In DNA form, the CDR3 reads TGCAGTGCCCCCGCCGGGCTAGCGGCCTCCTACGAGCAGTACTTC. Translated, it gives CSAPAGLAASYEQYF.

This clonotype was seen a few times. The chain employs TRBV12-3 or TRBV12-4 and TRBJ1-2; TRBD1 matches at 8 bases. The CDR3 length is 15 residues. V lost 3 bases to trimming and J lost 0 bases; unmatched junction nucleotides: 3. The chain's CDR3 is CASSFQGATNYGYTF. DNA of the CDR3: TGTGCCAGCAGTTTTCAGGGGGCAACTAACTATGGCTACACCTTC.

A few counts support this clonotype. This chain uses TRBV10-3 with TRBJ2-4; D is ambiguous. Germline CDR1 is ENHRY and CDR2 is SYGVKD. This CDR3 has 17 residues. Trimming took off 2 bases at V and 0 bases at J, with 14 bases between the two ends. As DNA, the CDR3 is TGTGCCATCAGTGAGCAACTCGCGGAGTTAGCCAAAAACATTCAGTACTTC. As protein: CAISEQLAELAKNIQYF.